These T cell receptor beta chains were read from a single sample in a study of blood T cell repertoires in COVID-19. The assay was immunoSEQ multiplex PCR, and TCRdb's table has in-frame clones only and misses some. Of roughly 250,000 clones detected, about nine tenths appear once; the ten largest clones hold about 2.5%. Specimen: PBMCs or T cells enriched from blood (not recorded which). The receptors derive from a woman aged 40 to 50 with acute COVID-19. Both conserved end residues are part of each CDR3. The D gene is left open where the match is weak. Some rows have no size entry. The others give once, few or many, or a class for an expanded clone.

>NA|TRBJ2-1|NA|TRBV11-1
CASSLEVGGYNEQFF
TGTGCCAGCAGCTTAGAGGTAGGAGGCTACAATGAGCAGTTCTTC
>NA|TRBJ1-1|NA|TRBV3-1/TRBV3-2
CASSYSLNTEAFF
TGTGCCAGCAGTTACTCCCTGAACACTGAAGCTTTCTTT
>NA|TRBJ1-1|NA|TRBV18
CASSPLRGGDTEAFF
TGTGCCAGCTCACCGTTGCGGGGTGGGGACACTGAAGCTTTCTTT
>NA|TRBJ1-5|TRBD1|TRBV10-3
CAISESLRTGGISQPQHF
TGTGCCATCAGTGAGTCGTTACGGACAGGGGGCATCAGCCAGCCCCAGCATTTT
>few|TRBJ2-3|NA|TRBV4-1
CASSQDMGGRDTQYF
TGCGCCAGCAGCCAAGATATGGGGGGTCGAGATACGCAGTATTTT
>NA|TRBJ1-5|TRBD1|TRBV19
CASTRRGQGNQPQHF
TGTGCCAGTACCCGTCGGGGACAGGGTAATCAGCCCCAGCATTTT
>NA|TRBJ2-7|TRBD1|TRBV18
CASSLGTGSYEQYF
TGTGCCAGCTCACTCGGGACAGGGAGCTACGAGCAGTACTTC
>NA|TRBJ2-2|NA|TRBV2
CASNVDSYTGELFF
TGTGCCAGCAATGTGGACAGCTACACCGGGGAGCTGTTTTTT
>NA|TRBJ2-1|TRBD1|TRBV2
CASSPTGPSYNEQFF
TGTGCCAGCAGCCCGACAGGGCCATCCTACAATGAGCAGTTCTTC
>NA|TRBJ2-5|TRBD2|TRBV19
CASSTAGGFKETQYF
TGTGCCAGTAGTACTGCGGGAGGATTCAAAGAGACCCAGTACTTC
>NA|TRBJ1-1|NA|TRBV12-3/TRBV12-4
CASSYETEAFF
TGTGCCAGCAGTTACGAGACTGAAGCTTTCTTT
>NA|TRBJ2-7|NA|TRBV5-5
CASSPGYSYEQYF
TGTGCCAGCAGCCCAGGATACTCCTACGAGCAGTACTTC
>NA|TRBJ2-5|TRBD1|TRBV7-8
CASRIPGQGFFETQYF
TGTGCCAGCAGGATTCCGGGACAGGGTTTTTTCGAGACCCAGTACTTC
>NA|TRBJ1-5|NA|TRBV7-2
CASSEDSWPQHF
TGTGCCAGCAGCGAAGACAGTTGGCCCCAGCATTTT
>NA|TRBJ2-2|TRBD1|TRBV16
CASSQLTGGNTGELFF
TGTGCCAGCAGCCAACTGACAGGGGGAAACACCGGGGAGCTGTTTTTT
>NA|TRBJ1-2|NA|TRBV28
CASSPTGYGYTF
TGTGCCAGCAGCCCCACAGGGTATGGCTACACCTTC
>NA|TRBJ2-3|NA|TRBV2
CASSDGSTDTQYF
TGTGCCAGCAGTGATGGCAGCACAGATACGCAGTATTTT
>NA|TRBJ1-6|NA|TRBV6-5
CASSYRDTVFPLHF
TGTGCCAGCAGTTATCGTGACACGGTCTTCCCCCTCCACTTT
>NA|TRBJ1-2|NA|TRBV5-1
CASSPSAGSYGYTF
TGCGCCAGCAGCCCTTCGGCAGGGTCCTATGGCTACACCTTC
>NA|TRBJ2-3|NA|TRBV7-9
CASSSRLESTDTQYF
TGTGCCAGCAGCTCCCGTCTGGAGAGCACAGATACGCAGTATTTT
>NA|TRBJ1-1|NA|TRBV28
CASSSRGRGTEAFF
TGTGCCAGCAGTTCCCGAGGCAGGGGCACTGAAGCTTTCTTT
>NA|TRBJ2-5|NA|TRBV5-1
CASSFSGYQETQYF
TGCGCCAGCAGCTTTAGCGGTTACCAAGAGACCCAGTACTTC
>NA|TRBJ2-7|NA|TRBV4-1
CASSPSDSSYEQYF
TGCGCCAGCAGCCCGTCGGACTCAAGCTACGAGCAGTACTTC
>NA|TRBJ2-6|NA|TRBV5-1
CASSLQPSGANVLTF
TGCGCCAGCAGCTTACAACCTTCTGGGGCCAACGTCCTGACTTTC
>NA|TRBJ2-1|TRBD2|TRBV5-1
CASSPLTSGGNNEQFF
TGCGCCAGCAGCCCGTTGACTAGCGGGGGAAACAATGAGCAGTTCTTC
>NA|TRBJ2-5|TRBD2|TRBV11-2
CASSLLAGGRETQYF
TGTGCCAGCAGCTTACTAGCGGGGGGAAGAGAGACCCAGTACTTC
>NA|TRBJ2-7|TRBD2|TRBV5-4
CASSLGLAGEFGQYF
TGTGCCAGCAGCTTGGGACTAGCGGGAGAGTTCGGGCAGTACTTC
>NA|TRBJ1-4|NA|TRBV4-3
CASSQDGPGFEKLFF
TGCGCCAGCAGCCAAGATGGGCCGGGATTTGAAAAACTGTTTTTT
>NA|TRBJ2-5|TRBD2|TRBV7-7
CASSFSSGGAMETQYF
TGTGCCAGCAGCTTCTCTAGCGGGGGGGCAATGGAGACCCAGTACTTC
>NA|TRBJ1-1|TRBD1|TRBV19
CASSIYGTGQVGTEAFF
TGTGCCAGTAGTATATATGGGACAGGGCAGGTAGGGACTGAAGCTTTCTTT
>NA|TRBJ1-2|NA|TRBV7-8
CASSFIQGGGGGYTF
TGTGCCAGCAGCTTTATACAGGGTGGTGGCGGTGGCTACACCTTC
>NA|TRBJ2-7|NA|TRBV12-2
CASRCRDTSYEQYF
TGTGCAAGTCGCTGCCGGGACACCTCCTACGAGCAGTACTTC
>NA|TRBJ2-3|TRBD1|TRBV5-8
CASTHSGTGTDTQYF
TGTGCCAGCACCCACTCAGGGACAGGCACAGATACGCAGTATTTT
>NA|TRBJ1-4|NA|TRBV9
CASSVAGRNEKLFF
TGTGCCAGCAGCGTAGCCGGGAGGAATGAAAAACTGTTTTTT
>few|TRBJ2-1|NA|TRBV5-5
CASSLGGAYNEQFF
TGTGCCAGCAGCTTAGGGGGAGCCTACAATGAGCAGTTCTTC
>NA|TRBJ2-7|TRBD2|TRBV5-1
CASSQSPGLGSYEQYF
TGCGCCAGCAGTCAATCCCCGGGACTAGGGTCCTACGAGCAGTACTTC
>NA|TRBJ2-1|TRBD2|TRBV5-5
CASSLVAGVNEQFF
TGTGCCAGCAGCTTGGTAGCGGGAGTGAATGAGCAGTTCTTC
>NA|TRBJ1-6|NA|TRBV28
CASRDSRDSPLHF
TGTGCCAGCCGAGACAGCAGGGATTCACCCCTCCACTTT
>NA|TRBJ2-3|NA|TRBV11-3
CASSFGAGRGDTQYF
TGTGCCAGCAGCTTTGGCGCGGGGCGGGGAGATACGCAGTATTTT
>few|TRBJ1-2|NA|TRBV28
CASSLQGSYGYTF
TGTGCCAGCAGTTTACAGGGTTCTTATGGCTACACCTTC
>NA|TRBJ1-1|TRBD1|TRBV19
CASSITGGASLAEAFF
TGTGCCAGTAGTATCACAGGGGGCGCGTCGCTAGCTGAAGCTTTCTTT
>NA|TRBJ1-1|NA|TRBV5-4
CASSPSDGGALRATEAFF
TGTGCCAGCAGTCCGTCGGACGGAGGGGCTTTAAGGGCCACTGAAGCTTTCTTT